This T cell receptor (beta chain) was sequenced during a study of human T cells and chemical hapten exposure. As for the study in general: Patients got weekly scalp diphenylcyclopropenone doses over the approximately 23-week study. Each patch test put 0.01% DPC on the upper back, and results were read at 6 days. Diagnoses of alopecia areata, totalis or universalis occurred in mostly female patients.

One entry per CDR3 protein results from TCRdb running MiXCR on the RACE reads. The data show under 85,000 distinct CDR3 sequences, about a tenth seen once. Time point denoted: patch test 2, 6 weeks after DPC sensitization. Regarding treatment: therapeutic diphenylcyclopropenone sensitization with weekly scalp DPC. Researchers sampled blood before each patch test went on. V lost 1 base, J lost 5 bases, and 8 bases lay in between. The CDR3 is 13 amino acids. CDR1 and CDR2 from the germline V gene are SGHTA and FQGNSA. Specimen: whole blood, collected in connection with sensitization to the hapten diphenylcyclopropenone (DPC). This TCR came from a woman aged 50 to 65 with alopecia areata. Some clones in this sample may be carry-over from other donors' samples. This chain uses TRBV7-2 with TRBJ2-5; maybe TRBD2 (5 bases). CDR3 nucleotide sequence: TGTGCCAGCAGCTTAGGGCGGGCTGAGACCCAGTACTTC. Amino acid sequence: CASSLGRAETQYF.